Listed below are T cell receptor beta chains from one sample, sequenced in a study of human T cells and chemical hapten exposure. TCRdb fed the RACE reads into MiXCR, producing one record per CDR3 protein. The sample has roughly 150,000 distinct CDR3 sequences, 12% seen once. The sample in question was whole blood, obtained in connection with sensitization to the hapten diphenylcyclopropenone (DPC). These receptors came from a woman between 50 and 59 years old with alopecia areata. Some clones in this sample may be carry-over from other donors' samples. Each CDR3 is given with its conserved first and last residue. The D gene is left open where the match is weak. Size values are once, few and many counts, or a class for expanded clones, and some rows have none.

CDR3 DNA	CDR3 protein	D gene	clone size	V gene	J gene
TGTGCCAGCAGCCAAGTGGCAGCCGGCACCGGGGAGCTGTTTTTT	CASSQVAAGTGELFF	.	few	TRBV14	TRBJ2-2
TGTGCCAGCAGGAGGCTACTATACAATGAGCAGTTCTTC	CASRRLLYNEQFF	.	.	TRBV27	TRBJ2-1
TGTGCCAGCAGTAAGGGGCTTGGCGGGGAGCTGTTTTTT	CASSKGLGGELFF	.	few	TRBV12-3/TRBV12-4	TRBJ2-2
TGTGCCAGCAGTGCCGGGACTAGCGGTAGAGAGACCCAGTACTTC	CASSAGTSGRETQYF	TRBD2	.	TRBV25-1	TRBJ2-5
TGTGCCAGCAGCTTAGATAGTTCGGTCAATGAGCAGTTCTTC	CASSLDSSVNEQFF	.	few	TRBV11-2	TRBJ2-1
TGTGCCAGCAGTCCCGCACGACAGCGGAATAACTATGGCTACACCTTC	CASSPARQRNNYGYTF	.	.	TRBV27	TRBJ1-2
TGTGCCAGCAGCGCCGGGACTAGCGGCACAGATACGCAGTATTTT	CASSAGTSGTDTQYF	TRBD2	many	TRBV7-6	TRBJ2-3
TGTGCCAGCAGTTTATCGTGGGCAGGGGGAGGAGAGACCCAGTACTTC	CASSLSWAGGGETQYF	.	.	TRBV27	TRBJ2-5
TGCAGTGCATTCCCAATGGGACAGGGGGCTAGGTATGGCTACACCTTC	CSAFPMGQGARYGYTF	TRBD1	few	TRBV20-1	TRBJ1-2
TGCAGCGCCCCAAACTACAATGAGCAGTTCTTC	CSAPNYNEQFF	.	many	TRBV29-1	TRBJ2-1
TGTGCCAGCTCACCAGGGACAGGGAACACTGAAGCTTTCTTT	CASSPGTGNTEAFF	TRBD1	many	TRBV18	TRBJ1-1
TGTGCCAGCAGCTTGGGGGGAGCTGAAAACACCATATATTTT	CASSLGGAENTIYF	.	few	TRBV5-4	TRBJ1-3
TGCAGCGTGGGGGAGTCTCCTTTCTACGAGCAGTACTTC	CSVGESPFYEQYF	.	.	TRBV29-1	TRBJ2-7
TGTGCCAGCAGTGTGCGGGCAACTAATGAAAAACTGTTTTTT	CASSVRATNEKLFF	.	.	TRBV25-1	TRBJ1-4
TGTGCCAGCAGCACAGAGGACAGATGCTACACCTTC	CASSTEDRCYTF	.	.	TRBV21-1	TRBJ1-2
TGTGCCACCAGTGATTCCCTCCTACTAGCGGGCACAGATACGCAGTATTTT	CATSDSLLLAGTDTQYF	TRBD2	.	TRBV24-1	TRBJ2-3
TGTGCCAGCTCATCGCCCAGTCTGGGGGGAGCGGATACGCAGTATTTT	CASSSPSLGGADTQYF	.	many	TRBV18	TRBJ2-3
TGTGCCAGCAGCTTAGAACATCCAGGGCCAGCTTTCTTT	CASSLEHPGPAFF	.	many	TRBV11-2	TRBJ1-1
TGTGCCAGCAGCCAGGGACTCTACAATGAGCAGTTCTTC	CASSQGLYNEQFF	.	.	TRBV7-2	TRBJ2-1
TGTGCCAGCAGTTACTTGGGACGTAGCGACGAGCAGTACTTC	CASSYLGRSDEQYF	.	few	TRBV6-5	TRBJ2-7
TGTGCCATCAGCCTAGACAGCTACGAGCAGTACTTC	CAISLDSYEQYF	.	many	TRBV10-3	TRBJ2-7
TGCGCCAGCAGTGAGCTTTCAGGGACTAGCGGAGCCAAAAACATTCAGTACTTC	CASSELSGTSGAKNIQYF	TRBD2	.	TRBV10-2	TRBJ2-4
TGTGCCAGCAACCCCCCCGGGCCCTACAATGAGCAGTTCTTC	CASNPPGPYNEQFF	.	.	TRBV27	TRBJ2-1
TGCGCCAGCACCCTGGGTCGTTCTAATTCACCCCTCCACTTT	CASTLGRSNSPLHF	.	many	TRBV4-1	TRBJ1-6
TGCGCCAGCAGCTTGGAGGCGGGTTCGAGTGGCTACACCTTC	CASSLEAGSSGYTF	.	.	TRBV5-1	TRBJ1-2
TGTGCCAGCTCCCCCCAGACAGGGAACAATCAGCCCCAGCATTTT	CASSPQTGNNQPQHF	TRBD1	many	TRBV18	TRBJ1-5
TGCAGTGCTAGAGATTCAGCTAGCGGGCACAATGAGCAGTTCTTC	CSARDSASGHNEQFF	TRBD2	once	TRBV20-1	TRBJ2-1
TGTGCCAGCAGTGAAGGTTGGGGGCCGGCAGAGACCCAGTACTTC	CASSEGWGPAETQYF	.	many	TRBV6-1	TRBJ2-5
TGCAGTGCTTGGAGGGGGACAGGGAGCTCCTACGAGCAGTACTTC	CSAWRGTGSSYEQYF	TRBD1	.	TRBV20-1	TRBJ2-7
TGTGCCAGCAGCCAAGAAAGGTCTAGTCAGCCCCAGCATTTT	CASSQERSSQPQHF	.	few	TRBV3-1	TRBJ1-5
TGTGCCAGCAGAGGCCCCGGGGGCGCGAGCGCAGATACGCAGTATTTT	CASRGPGGASADTQYF	.	many	TRBV6-2/TRBV6-3	TRBJ2-3
TGTGCCAGCAGCTTCCGGGACGGCAATAGCAATCAGCCCCAGCATTTT	CASSFRDGNSNQPQHF	.	.	TRBV5-4	TRBJ1-5